This TCR beta chain was recorded in a study of a mutant IDH1 vaccine in newly diagnosed glioma. Looking at the study overall: Patients under treatment included around 60% males and 37.5% females and had a mean age of approximately 44 years. Patients were pretreated with radiotherapy, temozolomide, or both, mostly both.

Regarding time point: baseline, week 1 (first vaccination visit). Treatment in this sample: pre-vaccination baseline after standard-of-care therapy. Profiling relied on immunoSEQ multiplex PCR, and the TCRdb table lists in-frame clones only, not all of them. Among more than 50,000 clones listed, 86% were seen once. CDR1 SGHVS and CDR2 FNYEAQ come from the germline V gene. The germline V and J ends were trimmed by 1 base and 4 bases, with 10 bases remaining between them. The CDR3 contains 14 residues. The material sequenced was PBMCs, taken from a glioma patient treated with radiotherapy, temozolomide or both. The receptor was derived from a man younger than 45 with glioma. The chain links TRBV7-6 to TRBJ1-1; D gene unclear. CDR3: CASSLEGTTTEAFF. The CDR3, as DNA: TGTGCCAGCAGCTTAGAAGGAACAACCACTGAAGCTTTCTTT.